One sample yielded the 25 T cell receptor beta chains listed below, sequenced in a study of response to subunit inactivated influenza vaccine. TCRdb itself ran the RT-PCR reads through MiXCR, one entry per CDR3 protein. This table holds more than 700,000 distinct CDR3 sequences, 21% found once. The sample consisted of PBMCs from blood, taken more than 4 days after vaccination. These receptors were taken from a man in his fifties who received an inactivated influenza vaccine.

CDR3: CASSLALAGGPRETQYF. The CDR3 coding sequence is TGCGCCAGCAGCTTGGCGTTAGCGGGGGGGCCTCGAGAGACCCAGTACTTC. The chain carries TRBV5-1 and TRBJ2-5; 11 bases match TRBD2. V shed 0 bases and J 4 bases; nucleotides not matched to a gene: 8. The germline CDR1 and CDR2 sequences are SGHRS and YFSETQ. This CDR3 comprises 17 residues.

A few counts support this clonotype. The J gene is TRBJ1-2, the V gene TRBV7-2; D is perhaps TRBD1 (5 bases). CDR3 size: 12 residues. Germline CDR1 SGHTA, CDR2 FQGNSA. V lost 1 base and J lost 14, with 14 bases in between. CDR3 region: CASSLEFPRVTF. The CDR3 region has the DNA TGTGCCAGCAGCTTAGAATTCCCCAGGGTGACCTTC.

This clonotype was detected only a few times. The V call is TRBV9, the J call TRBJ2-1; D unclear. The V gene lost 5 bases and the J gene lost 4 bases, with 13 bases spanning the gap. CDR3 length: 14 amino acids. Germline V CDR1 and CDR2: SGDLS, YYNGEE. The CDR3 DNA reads TGTGCCAGCAGTCCCTCGGCCCTATACAATGAGCAGTTCTTC. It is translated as CASSPSALYNEQFF.

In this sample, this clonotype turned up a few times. CDR3 loop: CSAGQAGGTEQYF. The CDR3 DNA is TGCAGTGCTGGTCAAGCGGGGGGCACCGAGCAGTACTTC. This chain links TRBV20-1 with TRBJ2-7; 9 bases fit TRBD2. This CDR3 has 13 amino acids. Germline assignment: CDR1 DFQATT and CDR2 SNEGSKA (reference sequence). J gave up 6 bases and V 5 bases, and 8 bases lay outside the gene matches.

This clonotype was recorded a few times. The CDR3 protein is CASSYRRGRMDEQFF. DNA of the CDR3: TGTGCCAGCAGTTACCGACGGGGGCGGATGGATGAGCAGTTCTTC. The J gene is TRBJ2-1, the V gene TRBV6-5, with D tentatively TRBD1 or TRBD2 (6 bases each). The CDR3 totals 15 residues. CDR1 is MNHEY, CDR2 SVGAGI, per germline. V was clipped by 2 bases and J by 8 bases, with 16 bases between them.

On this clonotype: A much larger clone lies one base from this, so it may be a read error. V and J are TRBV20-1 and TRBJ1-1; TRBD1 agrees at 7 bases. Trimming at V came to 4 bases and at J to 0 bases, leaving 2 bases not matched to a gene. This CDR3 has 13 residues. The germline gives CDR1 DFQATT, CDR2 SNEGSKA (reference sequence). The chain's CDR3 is CSAMDRLNTEAFF. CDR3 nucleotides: TGCAGTGCTATGGACAGGTTGAACACTGAAGCTTTCTTT.

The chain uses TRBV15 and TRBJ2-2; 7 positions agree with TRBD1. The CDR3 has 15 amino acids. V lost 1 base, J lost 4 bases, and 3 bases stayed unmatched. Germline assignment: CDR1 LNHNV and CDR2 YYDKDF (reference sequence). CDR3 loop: CATSRVTGLTGELFF. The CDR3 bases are TGTGCCACCAGCAGAGTGACAGGGCTCACCGGGGAGCTGTTTTTT.

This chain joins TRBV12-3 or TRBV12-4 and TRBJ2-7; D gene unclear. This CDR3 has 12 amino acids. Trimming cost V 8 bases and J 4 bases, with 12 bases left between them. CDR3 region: CASPPFMYEQYF. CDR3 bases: TGTGCCAGCCCCCCTTTTATGTACGAGCAGTACTTC.

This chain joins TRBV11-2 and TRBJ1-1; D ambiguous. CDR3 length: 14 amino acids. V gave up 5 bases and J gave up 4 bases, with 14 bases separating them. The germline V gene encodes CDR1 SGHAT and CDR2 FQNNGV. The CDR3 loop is CASSQESRGTEAFF. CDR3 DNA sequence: TGTGCCAGCAGCCAGGAATCCCGGGGCACTGAAGCTTTCTTT.

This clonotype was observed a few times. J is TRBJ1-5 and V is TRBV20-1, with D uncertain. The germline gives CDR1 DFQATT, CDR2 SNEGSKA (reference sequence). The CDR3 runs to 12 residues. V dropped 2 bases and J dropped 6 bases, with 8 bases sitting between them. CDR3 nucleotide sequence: TGCAGTGCTAGAAGGCGGGGTCAGCCCCAGCATTTT. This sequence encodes CSARRRGQPQHF.

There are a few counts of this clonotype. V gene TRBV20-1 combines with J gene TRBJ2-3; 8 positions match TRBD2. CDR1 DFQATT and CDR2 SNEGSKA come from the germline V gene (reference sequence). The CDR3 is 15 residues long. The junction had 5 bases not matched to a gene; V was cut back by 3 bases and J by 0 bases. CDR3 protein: CSASGAGGSTDTQYF. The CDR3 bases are TGCAGTGCTAGTGGGGCGGGAGGTAGCACAGATACGCAGTATTTT.

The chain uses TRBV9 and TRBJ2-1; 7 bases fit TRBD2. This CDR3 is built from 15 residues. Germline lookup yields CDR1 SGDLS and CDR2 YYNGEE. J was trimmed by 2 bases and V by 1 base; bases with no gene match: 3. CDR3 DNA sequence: TGTGCCAGCAGCGTAACAGGACTAGCCTACAATGAGCAGTTCTTC. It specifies CASSVTGLAYNEQFF.

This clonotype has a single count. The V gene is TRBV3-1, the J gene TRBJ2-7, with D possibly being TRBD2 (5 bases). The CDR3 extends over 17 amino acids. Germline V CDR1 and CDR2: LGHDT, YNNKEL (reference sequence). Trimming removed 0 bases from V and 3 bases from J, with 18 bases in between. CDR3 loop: CASSQDQRRTSGYEQYF. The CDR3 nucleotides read TGTGCCAGCAGCCAAGATCAACGGAGGACCTCGGGCTACGAGCAGTACTTC.

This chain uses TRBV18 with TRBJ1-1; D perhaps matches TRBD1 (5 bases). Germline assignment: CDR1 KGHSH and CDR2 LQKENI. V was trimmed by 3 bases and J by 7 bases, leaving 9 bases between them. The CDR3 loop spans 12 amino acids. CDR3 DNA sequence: TGTGCCAGCTCACCCGGGGGGGGTGAAGCTTTCTTT. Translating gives CASSPGGGEAFF.

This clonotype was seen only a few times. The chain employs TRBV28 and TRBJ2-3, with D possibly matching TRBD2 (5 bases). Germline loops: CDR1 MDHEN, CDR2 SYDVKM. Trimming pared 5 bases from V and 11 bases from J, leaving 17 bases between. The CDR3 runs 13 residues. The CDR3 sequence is CASSGRGSIRQYF. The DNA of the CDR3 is TGTGCCAGCAGTGGACGAGGGTCTATACGGCAGTATTTT.

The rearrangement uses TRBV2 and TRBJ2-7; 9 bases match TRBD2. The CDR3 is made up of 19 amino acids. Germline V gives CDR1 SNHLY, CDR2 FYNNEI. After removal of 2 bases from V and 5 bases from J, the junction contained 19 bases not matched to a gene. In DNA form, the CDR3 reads TGTGCCAGCAGTGAATTGTTCGCGGGGGCGGGAGGGCCTCTGGACGAGCAGTACTTC. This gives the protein CASSELFAGAGGPLDEQYF. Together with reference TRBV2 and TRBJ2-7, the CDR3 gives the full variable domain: EPEVTQTPSHQVTQMGQEVILRCVPISNHLYFYWYRQILGQKVEFLVSFYNNEISEKSEIFDDQFSVERPDGSNFTLKIRSTKLEDSAMYFCASSELFAGAGGPLDEQYFGPGTRLTVT.

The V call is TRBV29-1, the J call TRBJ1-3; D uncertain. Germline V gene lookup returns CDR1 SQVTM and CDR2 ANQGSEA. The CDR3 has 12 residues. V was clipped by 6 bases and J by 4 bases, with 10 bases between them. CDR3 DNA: TGCAGCGTCACTCGCGACGGAAACACCATATATTTT. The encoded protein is CSVTRDGNTIYF.

CDR3 bases: TGTGCCAGCAGCTTAGATCTGGGTGGATTTAACGAGCAGTACTTC. It codes for CASSLDLGGFNEQYF. This rearrangement joins TRBV11-2 to TRBJ2-7, with D unresolved. The length of the CDR3 is 15 residues. Trimming removed 0 bases at V and 5 bases at J, with 14 bases between. Germline V gene lookup returns CDR1 SGHAT and CDR2 FQNNGV.

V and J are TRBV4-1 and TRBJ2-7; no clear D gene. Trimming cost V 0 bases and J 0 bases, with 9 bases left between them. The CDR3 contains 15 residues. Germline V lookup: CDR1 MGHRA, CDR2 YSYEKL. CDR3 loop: CASSQDITNSYEQYF. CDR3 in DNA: TGCGCCAGCAGCCAAGATATAACGAACTCCTACGAGCAGTACTTC.

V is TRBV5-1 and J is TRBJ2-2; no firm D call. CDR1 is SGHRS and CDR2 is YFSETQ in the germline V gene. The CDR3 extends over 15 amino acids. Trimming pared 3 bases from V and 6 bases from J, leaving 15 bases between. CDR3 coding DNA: TGCGCCAGCAGCTCGCCTGACCAGCCCCCCGGGGAGCTGTTTTTT. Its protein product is CASSSPDQPPGELFF. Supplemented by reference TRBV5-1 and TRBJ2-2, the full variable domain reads KAGVTQTPRYLIKTRGQQVTLSCSPISGHRSVSWYQQTPGQGLQFLFEYFSETQRNKGNFPGRFSGRQFSNSRSEMNVSTLELGDSALYLCASSSPDQPPGELFFGEGSRLTVL.

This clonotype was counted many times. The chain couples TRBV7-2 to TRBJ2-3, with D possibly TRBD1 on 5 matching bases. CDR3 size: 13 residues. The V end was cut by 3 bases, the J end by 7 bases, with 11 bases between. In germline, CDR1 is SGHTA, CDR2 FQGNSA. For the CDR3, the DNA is TGTGCCAGCAGCTTGGGGCTAGTGCATACGCAGTATTTT. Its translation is CASSLGLVHTQYF.

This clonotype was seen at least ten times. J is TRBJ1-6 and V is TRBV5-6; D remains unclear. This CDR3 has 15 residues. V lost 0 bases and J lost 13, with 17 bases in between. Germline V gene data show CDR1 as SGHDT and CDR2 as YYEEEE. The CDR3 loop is CASSLGPGHKSPLHF. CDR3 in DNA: TGTGCCAGCAGCTTGGGTCCGGGCCACAAAAGCCCCCTCCACTTT.

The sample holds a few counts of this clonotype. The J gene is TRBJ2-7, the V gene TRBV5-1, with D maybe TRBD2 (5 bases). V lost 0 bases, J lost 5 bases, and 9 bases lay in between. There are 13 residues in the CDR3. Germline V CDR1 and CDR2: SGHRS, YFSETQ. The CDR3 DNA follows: TGCGCCAGCAGCTTGGATCCGGGGAACGAGCAGTACTTC. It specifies CASSLDPGNEQYF.

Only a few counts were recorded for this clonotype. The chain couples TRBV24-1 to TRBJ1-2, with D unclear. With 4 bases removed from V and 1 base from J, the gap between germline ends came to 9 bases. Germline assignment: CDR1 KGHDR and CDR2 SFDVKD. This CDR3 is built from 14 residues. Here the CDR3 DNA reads TGTGCCACCAGTGAGGTTGACCTTAACTATGGCTACACCTTC. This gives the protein CATSEVDLNYGYTF.

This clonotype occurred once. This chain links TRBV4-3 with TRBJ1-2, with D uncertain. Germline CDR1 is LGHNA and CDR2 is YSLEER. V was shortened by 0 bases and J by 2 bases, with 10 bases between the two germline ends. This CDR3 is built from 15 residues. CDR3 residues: CASSQDLRANYGYTF. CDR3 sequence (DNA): TGCGCCAGCAGCCAAGATCTACGGGCGAACTATGGCTACACCTTC.